This entry is about one T cell receptor beta chain. Its target is not known. The data originate from a study of T cells in narcolepsy. Overall study context: Donors had narcolepsy type 1 or type 2, or were healthy controls.

Germline V lookup: CDR1 KGHSH, CDR2 LQKENI. The CDR3 length is 15 residues. Trimming removed 6 bases from V and 5 bases from J, with 20 bases in between. Clones were read by immunoSEQ multiplex PCR, and TCRdb kept only the in-frame ones, dropping some. The sample records fewer than 25,000 clones, over 70% being singletons. Study results and limitations: Comparing one patient's CSF and blood CD4+ clonotypes highlighted HCRT- and TRIB2-specific autoreactive clonotypes. Blood of same and different patients, but not healthy controls, reportedly held recurring autoreactive clonotypes. Some memory CD4+ repertoires had no autoreactive clone sequences.

V usage is TRBV18 and J usage is TRBJ2-7; a weak D match, TRBD1 (6 bases). What was sequenced was memory (CD45RA-) CD4+ T cells from blood. The receptor comes from a human donor in good health. The CDR3 sequence is CASSQGTAPGNEQYF. For the CDR3, the DNA is TGTGCCAGCTCCCAGGGGACGGCCCCAGGAAACGAGCAGTACTTC.